This TCR beta chain was sequenced in a study of OX40 agonist ivuxolimab in advanced cancers. The CDR3 is 15 residues long. Trimming took off 3 bases at V and 5 bases at J, with 14 bases between the two ends. The germline V gene has CDR1 LGHNA and CDR2 YSLEER. Profiling relied on immunoSEQ multiplex PCR, and the TCRdb table lists in-frame clones only, not all of them. The sample has 65,000 to 100,000 clones, about 86% seen once. Samples were taken at baseline and on day 1 of cycles 4 and 7. The sequencing used CD4+ or CD8+ T cells sorted from blood, collected in a trial of the OX40 agonist ivuxolimab. The chain couples TRBV4-3 to TRBJ2-4; D unclear. The TCR was taken from an adult with an advanced solid tumor such as melanoma, head and neck, liver or kidney cancer. CDR3 amino acids: CASSQSWGSENIQYF. For the CDR3, the DNA is TGCGCCAGCAGCCAGTCCTGGGGTTCCGAAAACATTCAGTACTTC.